A selection of T cell receptor beta chains follows, all from one sample in a study of T cells after yellow fever vaccination. TCRdb recomputed calls from the 5' RACE reads with MiXCR, one row per CDR3 protein. The sample carries approximately 170,000 distinct CDR3 sequences, more than 9.5% recorded once. The material sequenced was CD8+ T cells sorted from PBMCs, taken 15 days after the yellow fever booster vaccination. Source of these receptors: a man younger than 30 who received the YFV17D yellow fever vaccine. The CDR3 runs from the conserved cysteine through the conserved F or W. D genes are given only for firm matches. Rows may omit the clone size; those that give it use once, few, many or a size class.

CDR3 length: 13; V gene: TRBV4-3; clone size: many; D gene: NA; CDR3 protein: CASSPGTYNEQFF
CDR3 length: 13; V gene: TRBV9; clone size: NA; D gene: NA; CDR3 protein: CASSANQGDEQFF
CDR3 length: 16; V gene: TRBV4-1; clone size: few; D gene: NA; CDR3 protein: CASSQDITSSYNEQFF
CDR3 length: 12; V gene: TRBV25-1; clone size: NA; D gene: NA; CDR3 protein: CASSHGGEKLFF
CDR3 length: 16; V gene: TRBV11-2; clone size: few; D gene: TRBD1; CDR3 protein: CASSSRQGVRYNEQFF
CDR3 length: 15; V gene: TRBV7-9; clone size: few; D gene: NA; CDR3 protein: CASSPIGPDHEKLFF
CDR3 length: 14; V gene: TRBV4-1; clone size: few; D gene: NA; CDR3 protein: CASSQVQGDYEQYF
CDR3 length: 16; V gene: TRBV4-1; clone size: few; D gene: TRBD1; CDR3 protein: CASSQDVGTGTDTQYF
CDR3 length: 15; V gene: TRBV7-9; clone size: few; D gene: TRBD1; CDR3 protein: CASSSVTGGYEKLFF
CDR3 length: 15; V gene: TRBV28; clone size: NA; D gene: TRBD2; CDR3 protein: CASSPPLAGGRTQYF
CDR3 length: 15; V gene: TRBV6-2/TRBV6-3; clone size: many; D gene: NA; CDR3 protein: CASSFGGLAADTQYF
CDR3 length: 18; V gene: TRBV9; clone size: few; D gene: NA; CDR3 protein: CASSPGTATPIAKNIQYF
CDR3 length: 11; V gene: TRBV29-1; clone size: NA; D gene: NA; CDR3 protein: CSGRANTEAFF
CDR3 length: 12; V gene: TRBV6-5; clone size: once; D gene: NA; CDR3 protein: CASSYSWDTQNF
CDR3 length: 15; V gene: TRBV27; clone size: few; D gene: NA; CDR3 protein: CASSLAGDAFRGYTF
CDR3 length: 11; V gene: TRBV6-2/TRBV6-3; clone size: many; D gene: NA; CDR3 protein: CASSFYNEQFF
CDR3 length: 13; V gene: TRBV4-1; clone size: many; D gene: NA; CDR3 protein: CASSQDADNEQFF
CDR3 length: 15; V gene: TRBV5-1; clone size: few; D gene: TRBD2; CDR3 protein: CASSGTSGGGDTQYF
CDR3 length: 15; V gene: TRBV4-2; clone size: few; D gene: NA; CDR3 protein: CASSQEGWGNYEQYF
CDR3 length: 16; V gene: TRBV11-2; clone size: NA; D gene: TRBD2; CDR3 protein: CASSFGAGVLGGELFF
CDR3 length: 14; V gene: TRBV6-5; clone size: NA; D gene: NA; CDR3 protein: CASSYRGSGGEQFF
CDR3 length: 15; V gene: TRBV12-5; clone size: NA; D gene: NA; CDR3 protein: CASGGAGRGVYGYTF
CDR3 length: 15; V gene: TRBV5-5; clone size: few; D gene: NA; CDR3 protein: CASSEGLGGNQPQHF
CDR3 length: 15; V gene: TRBV5-1; clone size: few; D gene: NA; CDR3 protein: CASGSGESGTDTQYF
CDR3 length: 14; V gene: TRBV27; clone size: many; D gene: NA; CDR3 protein: CASSLQGSNYGYTF
CDR3 length: 17; V gene: TRBV27; clone size: NA; D gene: NA; CDR3 protein: CASSLMRTDSGANVLTF
CDR3 length: 13; V gene: TRBV29-1; clone size: many; D gene: TRBD1; CDR3 protein: CSVFGTGGNEQFF
CDR3 length: 16; V gene: TRBV12-3/TRBV12-4; clone size: NA; D gene: NA; CDR3 protein: CASARSITSSYNEQFF
CDR3 length: 15; V gene: TRBV6-2/TRBV6-3; clone size: NA; D gene: NA; CDR3 protein: CASRALRLDYNEQFF
CDR3 length: 15; V gene: TRBV4-1; clone size: many; D gene: NA; CDR3 protein: CASSQESAGSDTQYF
CDR3 length: 14; V gene: TRBV2; clone size: NA; D gene: NA; CDR3 protein: CASSARGPNSPLHF
CDR3 length: 12; V gene: TRBV29-1; clone size: many; D gene: TRBD1; CDR3 protein: CSVGQGGETQYF
CDR3 length: 13; V gene: TRBV21-1; clone size: NA; D gene: NA; CDR3 protein: CASSMDRKQPQHF
CDR3 length: 13; V gene: TRBV6-5; clone size: NA; D gene: NA; CDR3 protein: CASSYKDDTEAFF
CDR3 length: 12; V gene: TRBV10-2; clone size: NA; D gene: NA; CDR3 protein: CASSGGMGSYTF
CDR3 length: 15; V gene: TRBV15; clone size: NA; D gene: NA; CDR3 protein: CATSGLRVSGTRQYF
CDR3 length: 15; V gene: TRBV7-9; clone size: NA; D gene: NA; CDR3 protein: CASSSLRSTITEAFF
CDR3 length: 12; V gene: TRBV11-2; clone size: many; D gene: TRBD2; CDR3 protein: CASSWEGDTQYF
CDR3 length: 14; V gene: TRBV15; clone size: NA; D gene: NA; CDR3 protein: CATSRVGAGNEQFF
CDR3 length: 14; V gene: TRBV6-2/TRBV6-3; clone size: few; D gene: NA; CDR3 protein: CASSARQLNYGYTF